This T cell receptor (beta chain) was sequenced in a study of spatial heterogeneity in lung cancer. V lost 0 bases and J lost 11, with 15 bases in between. The length of the CDR3 is 14 residues. Germline lookup yields CDR1 KGHDR and CDR2 SFDVKD. Time point noted: sample taken at primary tumor resection. In each case, whole RNA from tumor, nontumor lung or frozen PBMC was sequenced unsorted. TCRdb reprocessed the 5' RACE reads with MiXCR, giving one entry per CDR3 protein. The sample holds about 12,000 distinct CDR3 sequences, roughly 6.4% seen once. Sequencing used normal lung tissue next to the tumor, obtained at surgery. V gene TRBV24-1 combines with J gene TRBJ1-2, with D unclear. The sequence derives from a male donor with early-stage non-small cell lung cancer. The CDR3 DNA is TGTGCCACCAGTGATTTGTCAGCACATAAGGGTTACACCTTC. This codes for CATSDLSAHKGYTF.